Below are 5 T cell receptor beta chains sequenced from a single sample in a study of T cell clonality in common variable immunodeficiency (dated by TCRdb to the mid-2010s). Beyond this particular receptor, the publication reports: Fewer deletions and N-nucleotide insertions were reportedly observed in CVID TCRbeta sequences, and highly modified clones with 13 or more V deletions were reportedly absent from CVID TCRbeta sequences.

These receptors lack a known antigen. The library relied on the immunoSEQ multiplex PCR assay. The table was pulled from immuneACCESS by TCRdb, which kept in-frame rearrangements only. Such tables lose some clones; where checked, under half of the loss comes from unresolved V genes, and the rest has no known cause. This sample's table contains several thousand clones. The ten largest clonotypes hold 3.7% of the sample. Sequencing input: peripheral blood mononuclear cells. These receptors were collected from a human donor with common variable immunodeficiency.

About this clone: The read stops 3 residues short of the end of the CDR3; the missing end is completed from the germline J gene. The chain joins TRBV19 to TRBJ2-5; 7 nucleotides line up with TRBD1. J lost 2 bases, V lost 2 bases, and 5 bases had no gene match. CDR3 length: 15 amino acids. Per the germline V gene, CDR1 is LNHDA and CDR2 is SQIVND (reference sequence). The CDR3 bases that were read are TGTGCCAGTAGTATAAGAGGACAGGTTCAAGAGACC. Protein product: CASSIRGQVQET. The entire CDR3 protein reads CASSIRGQVQETQYF.

About this clone: The read is 3 residues too short to cover the CDR3 end, so that end is filled in from the germline J gene. The chain joins TRBV7-3 to TRBJ2-3; D possibly corresponds to TRBD2 (6 bases). CDR1 is SGHTA and CDR2 is FQGTGA in the germline V gene. This CDR3 is built from 15 residues. Between the trimmed V and J ends, which lost 1 base and 2 bases, there was a span of 10 bases. The CDR3: CASSLNGGATDTQYF. Partial CDR3 DNA: TGTGCCAGCAGCTTAAACGGGGGTGCCACAGATACG.

The DNA read from the CDR3 is TGTGCCAGCGGGCCAGATGAAAAA. Translated, it gives CASGPDEK. The complete CDR3 protein is CASGPDEKLFF. This rearrangement joins TRBV2 to TRBJ1-4; D is undetermined. The read gets to within 3 residues of the CDR3 end, and the germline J gene fills in the rest. CDR1 is SNHLY, CDR2 FYNNEI, per germline. Trimming removed 8 bases from V and 6 bases from J, with 7 bases in between. This CDR3 has 11 amino acids.

A note on this clone: Read data end 3 residues before the CDR3 end; the end is taken from the germline J gene. V usage is TRBV7-2 and J usage is TRBJ2-1, with D possibly TRBD2 on 6 matching bases. Deletions cut 1 base from V and 3 bases from J, with 10 bases between. Germline V CDR1 and CDR2: SGHTA, FQGNSA. This CDR3 is built from 15 residues. The sequenced CDR3 bases are TGTGCCAGCAGCTTAGGGGCGGGGATCTACAATGAG. This translates into CASSLGAGIYNE. The CDR3 in its entirety is CASSLGAGIYNEQFF. The whole variable domain, remainder taken from reference TRBV7-2 and TRBJ2-1, is GAGVSQSPSNKVTEKGKDVELRCDPISGHTALYWYRQSLGQGLEFLIYFQGNSAPDKSGLPSDRFSAERTGGSVSTLTIQRTQQEDSAVYLCASSLGAGIYNEQFFGPGTRLTVL.

With respect to this clone: The DNA ends 3 residues before the CDR3 does, and the rest of the CDR3 is filled in from the germline J gene. The rearrangement joins TRBV7-2 to TRBJ2-1; D remains ambiguous. V was shortened by 2 bases and J by 1 base, with 9 bases between the two germline ends. Germline CDR1 is SGHTA and CDR2 is FQGNSA. The CDR3 has 15 amino acids. The CDR3 region is CASSLTQPSYNEQFF. The sequenced CDR3 bases are TGTGCCAGCAGCTTAACACAGCCGTCCTACAATGAG.